The clone carrying this T cell receptor (beta chain) has ten or more counts. The target antigen is unknown. Patients aged 18 to 65 had newly diagnosed hyperthyroidism lasting under 2 months. Germline-derived CDR1 and CDR2 are MDHEN and SYDVKM. The CDR3 runs to 14 residues. Losses at the gene ends were 2 bases for V and 6 bases for J; bases not matched to a gene: 4. These data originate in a study of T cells in Graves' hyperthyroidism and ophthalmopathy. Findings and limits, study-wide: A model using 13 V-J features told ophthalmopathy apart from stable hyperthyroidism. Ophthalmopathy prediction by the model preceded onset by a median about 6.3 months.

Template material for amplifying TCR beta CDR3 regions consisted of RNA transcripts. The TCR CDR3 first-round RT-PCR relied on the HTBI primer set. Via MiXCR, TCRdb re-called the multiplex PCR reads, giving one row per CDR3 protein. Found here are about 420,000 distinct CDR3 sequences, roughly 15% of them singletons; the top ten hold 5.3%. This sequence was found in a woman under 30 with Graves' hyperthyroidism. Specimen: blood. The chain links TRBV28 to TRBJ2-7; 10 bases are a match to TRBD2. As DNA, the CDR3 is TGTGCCAGCAGTTTACTAGCGGGAGTGGGCGAGCAGTACTTC. It specifies CASSLLAGVGEQYF.